A selection of T cell receptor beta chains follows, all from one sample in a study of vaccination and CD4 T cells after COVID-19. Using its own MiXCR run on the PCR reads, TCRdb lists one record per CDR3 protein. The data contain approximately 12,000 distinct CDR3 sequences, about half of them seen just once; the ten biggest clones take up over 15%. These receptors' antigens are unknown. The source material was CD4+ T cells from blood, cultured in vitro. The receptors derive from a human donor who had recovered from COVID-19. CDR3s include the opening cysteine and the closing phenylalanine or tryptophan. The order of the fields is CDR3 protein, J gene, CDR3 length, V gene.

cdr3_aa: CSARATSGGYNEQFF; j_call: TRBJ2-1; cdr3_length: 15; v_call: TRBV20-1
cdr3_aa: CSAKRGTTEQYF; j_call: TRBJ2-7; cdr3_length: 12; v_call: TRBV20-1
cdr3_aa: CARRGDHNEQFF; j_call: TRBJ2-1; cdr3_length: 12; v_call: TRBV7-9
cdr3_aa: CSAREGGLAVKQYF; j_call: TRBJ2-7; cdr3_length: 14; v_call: TRBV20-1
cdr3_aa: CSARLPVSYEQYF; j_call: TRBJ2-7; cdr3_length: 13; v_call: TRBV20-1
cdr3_aa: CASSFGGWGNGKPQHF; j_call: TRBJ1-5; cdr3_length: 16; v_call: TRBV5-6
cdr3_aa: CASRVIQGYGYTF; j_call: TRBJ1-2; cdr3_length: 13; v_call: TRBV2
cdr3_aa: CASSSHREQYF; j_call: TRBJ2-7; cdr3_length: 11; v_call: TRBV12-3/TRBV12-4
cdr3_aa: CASILELNTEAFF; j_call: TRBJ1-1; cdr3_length: 13; v_call: TRBV2
cdr3_aa: CASSVLFFYEQYF; j_call: TRBJ2-7; cdr3_length: 13; v_call: TRBV2
cdr3_aa: CSARWTGTSCEQYF; j_call: TRBJ2-7; cdr3_length: 14; v_call: TRBV20-1
cdr3_aa: CATSKDINYGYTF; j_call: TRBJ1-2; cdr3_length: 13; v_call: TRBV24-1
cdr3_aa: CASSLLGLAGGSEQFF; j_call: TRBJ2-1; cdr3_length: 16; v_call: TRBV11-3
cdr3_aa: CASRHRFGTSGSTDTQYF; j_call: TRBJ2-3; cdr3_length: 18; v_call: TRBV27
cdr3_aa: CAWSGSSGSTDTQYF; j_call: TRBJ2-3; cdr3_length: 15; v_call: TRBV30
cdr3_aa: CASSPVQNYGDTEAFF; j_call: TRBJ1-1; cdr3_length: 16; v_call: TRBV18
cdr3_aa: CASSLGGEYNEQFF; j_call: TRBJ2-1; cdr3_length: 14; v_call: TRBV6-2/TRBV6-3
cdr3_aa: CATAPGQGVETQYF; j_call: TRBJ2-5; cdr3_length: 14; v_call: TRBV12-5
cdr3_aa: CATSDLSSGLVRETQYF; j_call: TRBJ2-5; cdr3_length: 17; v_call: TRBV24-1
cdr3_aa: CSASDRDLASTDTQYF; j_call: TRBJ2-3; cdr3_length: 16; v_call: TRBV20-1
cdr3_aa: CASSRYDRDTEAFF; j_call: TRBJ1-1; cdr3_length: 14; v_call: TRBV5-6
cdr3_aa: CASSDVGVTGELFF; j_call: TRBJ2-2; cdr3_length: 14; v_call: TRBV2
cdr3_aa: CASSSPGRINQPQHF; j_call: TRBJ1-5; cdr3_length: 15; v_call: TRBV6-5
cdr3_aa: CASSDSETQYF; j_call: TRBJ2-5; cdr3_length: 11; v_call: TRBV6-2/TRBV6-3
cdr3_aa: CAIGQGATDTQYF; j_call: TRBJ2-3; cdr3_length: 13; v_call: TRBV28
cdr3_aa: CASSSDRAINYGYTF; j_call: TRBJ1-2; cdr3_length: 15; v_call: TRBV5-1
cdr3_aa: CASSPGGQTNYGYTF; j_call: TRBJ1-2; cdr3_length: 15; v_call: TRBV18
cdr3_aa: CASSFDRASGEQYF; j_call: TRBJ2-7; cdr3_length: 14; v_call: TRBV5-6
cdr3_aa: CASSAREGDEQFF; j_call: TRBJ2-1; cdr3_length: 13; v_call: TRBV6-1
cdr3_aa: CASTKYNGNQPQHF; j_call: TRBJ1-5; cdr3_length: 14; v_call: TRBV12-3/TRBV12-4
cdr3_aa: CASSLVEGGFGNTIYF; j_call: TRBJ1-3; cdr3_length: 16; v_call: TRBV7-9
cdr3_aa: CSASRGLAGGISTDTQYF; j_call: TRBJ2-3; cdr3_length: 18; v_call: TRBV20-1
cdr3_aa: CASSLAGSDTQYF; j_call: TRBJ2-3; cdr3_length: 13; v_call: TRBV7-7
cdr3_aa: CASSPRTGLNTEAFF; j_call: TRBJ1-1; cdr3_length: 15; v_call: TRBV14
cdr3_aa: CSARETGTPTYEQYF; j_call: TRBJ2-7; cdr3_length: 15; v_call: TRBV20-1
cdr3_aa: CATGNSGSGPGELFF; j_call: TRBJ2-2; cdr3_length: 15; v_call: TRBV10-3
cdr3_aa: CASTPAGPLDTGELFF; j_call: TRBJ2-2; cdr3_length: 16; v_call: TRBV2
cdr3_aa: CASRQEIPALYTGELFF; j_call: TRBJ2-2; cdr3_length: 17; v_call: TRBV6-2/TRBV6-3
cdr3_aa: CASSSSGRSYEQYF; j_call: TRBJ2-7; cdr3_length: 14; v_call: TRBV12-3/TRBV12-4
cdr3_aa: CASSALLKGRNQPQHF; j_call: TRBJ1-5; cdr3_length: 16; v_call: TRBV6-1
cdr3_aa: CASSSELTTDTQYF; j_call: TRBJ2-3; cdr3_length: 14; v_call: TRBV6-5
cdr3_aa: CASRSDTQYF; j_call: TRBJ2-3; cdr3_length: 10; v_call: TRBV2
cdr3_aa: CASSRVPGFANTGELFF; j_call: TRBJ2-2; cdr3_length: 17; v_call: TRBV6-2/TRBV6-3
cdr3_aa: CASSLKYGDNEQFF; j_call: TRBJ2-1; cdr3_length: 14; v_call: TRBV7-2
cdr3_aa: CAWSTQRLGTQYF; j_call: TRBJ2-3; cdr3_length: 13; v_call: TRBV30